This TCR beta chain was identified during a study of blood T cell repertoires in COVID-19 (dated by TCRdb to about 2020). Background on the whole study: Collaborator samples came from the United States, Italy and Spain and covered acute and convalescent phases of COVID-19. Deeply sampled blood TCRbeta repertoires from subjects exposed to, actively infected with, or recovered from COVID-19 were included in the dataset. A freely available public database, intended as a resource for researchers studying the immune response to SARS-CoV-2, is where the repertoires were released. Where HLA class I and class II types were available, the types were taken from metadata supplied by the sample provider, not from assay-based typing. Nearly every sample came with metadata listing a de-identified subject ID, COVID-19 status, age in years and sex. The prospective study material was composed of cDNA or gDNA derived from T cells, B-cell-depleted T cells, or PBMCs. The samples were drawn from the first 160 participants of the ongoing ImmuneRACE study and from some 1,300 subjects provided by 6 global collaborators. Results and caveats for the whole study, not just this receptor: Clinical and demographic metadata were provided uncurated, with the amount varying by source and participant.

TCRbeta CDR3 regions were amplified from genomic DNA by means of the immunoSEQ Assay, a bias-controlled multiplex PCR. As for the authors' bioinformatics: Within the assay, amplification of reference gene primers was used to estimate how many nucleated cells each sample contained. To quantify the absolute abundance of each unique TCRbeta CDR3 rearrangement, sequence reads were collapsed and filtered. For each sample, productive Simpson clonality was calculated by taking the square root of Simpson's diversity index across productive rearrangements. Held by TCRdb, this immuneACCESS table contains in-frame sequences only and omits some clones. Under half of the omission traces to an unresolved V gene where checked; the cause of the rest is unknown. V, J and clone size derive from that table, while D and trimming were established from the DNA sequence. This sample has under 250,000 clones in its table, and around 90% of those were observed once. The ten largest make up more than 0.65% of the sample.

In Seattle, one collaborating source enrolled patients while the infection was active and tracked those patients longitudinally over the course of disease. Each collaborating institution followed its own protocols to collect whole blood in K2EDTA tubes. For TCRbeta analysis, collaborators shipped samples as frozen whole blood, isolated PBMCs, or DNA extracted from either of those sample types. As regards this clone: The antigen it binds to is not known. Base qualities were left out, and no much larger clone turns up one base away.

From cysteine to phenylalanine, the CDR3 is 14 amino acids long. Only CDR3 DNA is held: 42 bases, read in frame from base 1. The V end gives up 4 bases and the J end 4 bases, leaving 2 bases in the junction not matched to a gene. Based on the germline V gene (reference sequence), the CDR1 and CDR2 sequences are SGHNT and YYREEE. The sequence derives from a man aged 30 to 45 with COVID-19, enrolled during active disease. This sequence uses TRBV5-4 and TRBJ2-3; TRBD1 aligns with 11 central bases. Sequenced input: peripheral blood. The CDR3 here reads CASSRDRGADTQYF. The base sequence is TGTGCCAGCAGCAGGGACAGGGGGGCAGATACGCAGTATTTT.